Below, 16 T cell receptor beta chains from the same sample are listed, as sequenced in a study of cytomegalovirus exposure and HLA in healthy donors. The PCR employed 60 Vbeta primers together with 13 Jbeta primers. Assay: immunoSEQ multiplex PCR; the TCRdb copy retains only in-frame clones and omits some. Recorded here are about 150,000 clones; the top ten clones represent around 1.7%. Sequences were obtained from PBMCs. Every receptor here comes from a woman aged 45-60 years in good health and CMV-seronegative.

The rearrangement joins TRBV11-3 to TRBJ2-7; TRBD2 matches at 7 bases. The CDR3 length is 13 residues. After removal of 4 bases from V and 7 bases from J, the junction contained 7 bases not matched to a gene. CDR1 is SGHNT and CDR2 is YENEEA in the germline V gene. The CDR3 DNA is TGTGCCAGCAGCTCATCTACTAGCGAGGAGCAGTACTTC. Encoded protein: CASSSSTSEEQYF. Variable domain in full (rest from reference TRBV11-3 and TRBJ2-7): EAGVVQSPRYKIIEKKQPVAFWCNPISGHNTLYWYLQNLGQGPELLIRYENEEAVDDSQLPKDRFSAERLKGVDSTLKIQPAELGDSAVYLCASSSSTSEEQYFGPGTRLTVT.

The chain couples TRBV7-8 to TRBJ1-5; TRBD1 is a possible D gene (5 bases). The germline CDR1 and CDR2 sequences are SGHVS and FQNEAQ. The germline V and J ends were trimmed by 7 bases and 1 base, with 14 bases remaining between them. CDR3 size: 15 residues. The DNA for the CDR3 is TGTGCCAGCACCCCGGGTCGGGGGAGCAATCAGCCCCAGCATTTT. Encoded protein: CASTPGRGSNQPQHF.

The gene calls are TRBV28 and TRBJ2-7; TRBD2 matches at 14 bases. Germline values: CDR1 MDHEN, CDR2 SYDVKM. Trimming took 8 bases from V and 3 from J; bases not matched to a gene: 15. There are 18 residues in the CDR3. The CDR3, as DNA: TGTGCCAGCCTTTCCCCCGCGCCTGGGACTAGCGGGAGCTACGAGCAGTACTTC. Protein product: CASLSPAPGTSGSYEQYF.

The chain combines TRBV7-2 with TRBJ1-3, with a possible D match to TRBD1 (6 bases). Germline CDR1 and CDR2: SGHTA and FQGNSA. This CDR3 has 16 amino acids. Trimming pared 5 bases from V and 0 bases from J, leaving 14 bases between. The CDR3 sequence: CASSRGGVFSGNTIYF. In nucleotides, the CDR3 is TGTGCCAGCAGCAGGGGGGGGGTATTCTCTGGAAACACCATATATTTT.

V gene TRBV19 combines with J gene TRBJ2-5; 15 bases are a match to TRBD2. Unmatched junction bases numbered 14, after V lost 7 bases and J lost 5 bases. The CDR3 length is 18 residues. Germline V CDR1 and CDR2: LNHDA, SQIVND (reference sequence). The CDR3 reads CASTKSGLAGGLLETQYF. The CDR3 coding sequence is TGTGCCAGTACCAAGTCGGGACTAGCGGGAGGCTTATTGGAGACCCAGTACTTC.

This CDR3 reads CASSLSRQPLMGGYTF. The CDR3 DNA sequence: TGTGCCAGCAGCCTTTCCCGACAGCCACTAATGGGAGGCTACACCTTC. The chain employs TRBV14 and TRBJ1-2, with D possibly TRBD1 on 5 matching bases. The germline V gene encodes CDR1 SGHDN and CDR2 FVKESK. Trimming took off 4 bases at V and 8 bases at J, with 23 bases between the two ends. The CDR3 contains 16 residues. The full variable domain, completed using reference TRBV14 and TRBJ1-2, is EAGVTQFPSHSVIEKGQTVTLRCDPISGHDNLYWYRRVMGKEIKFLLHFVKESKQDESGMPNNRFLAERTGGTYSTLKVQPAELEDSGVYFCASSLSRQPLMGGYTFGSGTRLTVV.

V and J are TRBV6-5 and TRBJ2-2; TRBD2 matches 8 bases. J gave up 1 base and V 6 bases, and 1 base lay outside the gene matches. Germline V gives CDR1 MNHEY, CDR2 SVGAGI. CDR3 length: 14 residues. CDR3 residues: CASRGLENTGELFF. The CDR3 DNA reads as TGTGCCAGCAGGGGACTAGAGAACACCGGGGAGCTGTTTTTT.

The V gene is TRBV4-3, the J gene TRBJ2-7, with 12 nucleotides matching TRBD2. This CDR3 spans 15 amino acids. The V gene end was trimmed by 3 bases and the J gene end by 5 bases; junction bases not matched to a gene: 5. The germline gives CDR1 LGHNA, CDR2 YSLEER. The CDR3 sequence: CASSQGLAGRDEQYF. The CDR3 nucleotides are TGCGCCAGCAGCCAGGGACTAGCGGGTAGGGACGAGCAGTACTTC.

The J gene is TRBJ2-1, the V gene TRBV9; D is possibly TRBD2 (5 bases). Trimming stripped 3 bases from V and 3 bases from J, with 7 bases between. This CDR3 is built from 13 residues. Germline V lookup: CDR1 SGDLS, CDR2 YYNGEE. In nucleotides, the CDR3 is TGTGCCAGCAGCGGCCGGGGCTACAATGAGCAGTTCTTC. Translating it yields CASSGRGYNEQFF.

The rearrangement uses TRBV2 and TRBJ1-6; 9 bases align to TRBD1. This CDR3 has 16 amino acids. Trimming removed 4 bases from V and 6 bases from J; junction bases left unmatched: 7. Germline V gene data show CDR1 as SNHLY and CDR2 as FYNNEI. The DNA of the CDR3 is TGTGCCAGCAGTGTAACAGGGGGCATGTCTAATTCACCCCTCCACTTT. Its protein product is CASSVTGGMSNSPLHF.

The chain links TRBV5-1 to TRBJ1-2; D is possibly TRBD1 (5 bases). The CDR3 length is 15 residues. The V and J ends lost 2 bases and 8 bases respectively, with 19 bases between them. Germline CDR1 and CDR2: SGHRS and YFSETQ. The CDR3 region has the DNA TGCGCCAGCAGCTTCTTATTGCCGACAGCGGGAGGCTACACCTTC. Protein sequence: CASSFLLPTAGGYTF. Full variable domain (missing parts from reference TRBV5-1 and TRBJ1-2): KAGVTQTPRYLIKTRGQQVTLSCSPISGHRSVSWYQQTPGQGLQFLFEYFSETQRNKGNFPGRFSGRQFSNSRSEMNVSTLELGDSALYLCASSFLLPTAGGYTFGSGTRLTVV.

As concerns this clone: Other DNA sequences in this sample translate to the same CDR3. V is TRBV5-1 and J is TRBJ1-1; no firm D call. Germline V gene lookup returns CDR1 SGHRS and CDR2 YFSETQ. This CDR3 has 14 amino acids. V was cut by 0 bases and J by 0 bases, with 6 bases left in between. CDR3 loop: CASSLGQMNTEAFF. In DNA, the CDR3 is TGCGCCAGCAGCTTGGGCCAGATGAACACTGAAGCTTTCTTT.

This chain uses TRBV11-2 with TRBJ2-7; maybe TRBD2 (6 bases). Germline V CDR1 and CDR2: SGHAT, FQNNGV. The V end lost 0 bases, the J end lost 9 bases, and 9 bases lay between the germline ends. The CDR3 is 12 residues long. CDR3 nucleotides: TGTGCCAGCAGCTTAGACGGGGGTACGCAGTACTTC. Translation: CASSLDGGTQYF.

This sequence joins TRBV6-5 and TRBJ1-1; 8 nucleotides align to TRBD1. V was pared by 6 bases and J by 8 bases, with 11 bases of the junction left unmatched. The CDR3 contains 14 residues. Germline values: CDR1 MNHEY, CDR2 SVGAGI. CDR3: CASRTGTGEMEAFF. The DNA of the CDR3 is TGTGCCAGCAGGACCGGGACAGGCGAGATGGAAGCTTTCTTT.

The chain recombines TRBV4-2 with TRBJ1-2; tentatively, D is TRBD1 (6 bases). Germline assignment: CDR1 LGHNA and CDR2 YNFKEQ. Trimming shortened V by 0 bases and J by 4 bases, and 15 bases separated the two germline ends. The CDR3 totals 16 residues. The CDR3 protein is CASSQERDKIAYGYTF. CDR3 DNA sequence: TGTGCCAGCAGCCAAGAACGGGACAAAATCGCCTATGGCTACACCTTC.

The chain has TRBV6-1 and TRBJ1-4; 12 bases line up with TRBD1. V was clipped by 10 bases and J by 7 bases; unmatched bases: 10. The CDR3 spans 15 residues. CDR1 and CDR2 from the germline V gene are MNHNS and SASEGT. DNA of the CDR3: TGTGCCATCCGGGACAGGGGGCGAATCATTGAAAAACTGTTTTTT. It specifies CAIRDRGRIIEKLFF.